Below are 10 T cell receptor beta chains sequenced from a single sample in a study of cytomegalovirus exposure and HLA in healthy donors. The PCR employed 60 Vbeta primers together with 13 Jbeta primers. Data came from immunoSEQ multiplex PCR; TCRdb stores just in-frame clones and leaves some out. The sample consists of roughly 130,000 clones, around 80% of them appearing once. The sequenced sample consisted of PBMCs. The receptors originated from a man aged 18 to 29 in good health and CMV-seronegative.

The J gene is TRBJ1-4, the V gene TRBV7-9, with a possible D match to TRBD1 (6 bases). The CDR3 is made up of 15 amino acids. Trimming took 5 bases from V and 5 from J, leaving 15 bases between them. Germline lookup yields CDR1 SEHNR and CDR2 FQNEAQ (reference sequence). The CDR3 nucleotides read TGTGCCAGCAGCCCCCGACAGGCGCCGAATGAAAAACTGTTTTTT. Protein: CASSPRQAPNEKLFF.

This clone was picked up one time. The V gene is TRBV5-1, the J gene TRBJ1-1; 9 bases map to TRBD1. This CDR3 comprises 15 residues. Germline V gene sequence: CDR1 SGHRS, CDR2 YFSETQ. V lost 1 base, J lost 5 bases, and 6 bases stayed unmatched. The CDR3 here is CASSLTGQGLTEAFF. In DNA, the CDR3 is TGCGCCAGCAGCTTGACCGGACAGGGGCTAACTGAAGCTTTCTTT.

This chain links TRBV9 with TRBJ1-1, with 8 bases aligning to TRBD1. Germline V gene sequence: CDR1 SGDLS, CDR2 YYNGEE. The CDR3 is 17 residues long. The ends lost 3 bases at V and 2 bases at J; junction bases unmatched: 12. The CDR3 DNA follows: TGTGCCAGCAGCGACGCATCCGGGACAGGACTAAACACTGAAGCTTTCTTT. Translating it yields CASSDASGTGLNTEAFF.

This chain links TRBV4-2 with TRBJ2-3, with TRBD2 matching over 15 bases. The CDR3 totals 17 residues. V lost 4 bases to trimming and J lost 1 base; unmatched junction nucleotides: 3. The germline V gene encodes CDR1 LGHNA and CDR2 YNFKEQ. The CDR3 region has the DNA TGTGCCAGCAGCCGGACTAGCGGGAGGGCGGGCACAGATACGCAGTATTTT. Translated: CASSRTSGRAGTDTQYF.

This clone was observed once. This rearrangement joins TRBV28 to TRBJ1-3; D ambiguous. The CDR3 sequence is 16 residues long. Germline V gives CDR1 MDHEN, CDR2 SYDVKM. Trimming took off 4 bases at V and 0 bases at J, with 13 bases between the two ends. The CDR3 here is CASSSGGEGSGNTIYF. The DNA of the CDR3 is TGTGCCAGCAGTTCCGGCGGGGAGGGCTCTGGAAACACCATATATTTT.

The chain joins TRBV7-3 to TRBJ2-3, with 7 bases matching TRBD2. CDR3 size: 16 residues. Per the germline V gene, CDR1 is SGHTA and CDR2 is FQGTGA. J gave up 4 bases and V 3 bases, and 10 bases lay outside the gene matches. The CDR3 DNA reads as TGTGCCAGCAGCTTTGTAGCGGGTGGAGGCGCAGATACGCAGTATTTT. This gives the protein CASSFVAGGGADTQYF.

In nucleotides, the CDR3 is TGTGCCAGCAGTAACGGTCAGGGACAAGAGACCCAGTACTTC. Protein sequence: CASSNGQGQETQYF. The chain is built from TRBV6-5 and TRBJ2-5; possible D gene TRBD1, 5 bases. The CDR3 length is 14 residues. Per germline, CDR1 MNHEY and CDR2 SVGAGI. V was cut by 5 bases and J by 2 bases, with 12 bases left in between.

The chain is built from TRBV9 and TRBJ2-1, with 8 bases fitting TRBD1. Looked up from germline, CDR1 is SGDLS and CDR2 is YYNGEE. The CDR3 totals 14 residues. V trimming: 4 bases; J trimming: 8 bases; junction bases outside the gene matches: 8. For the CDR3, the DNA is TGTGCCAGCAGCCTTGTGCAGGGGGCACATGAGCAGTTCTTC. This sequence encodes CASSLVQGAHEQFF.

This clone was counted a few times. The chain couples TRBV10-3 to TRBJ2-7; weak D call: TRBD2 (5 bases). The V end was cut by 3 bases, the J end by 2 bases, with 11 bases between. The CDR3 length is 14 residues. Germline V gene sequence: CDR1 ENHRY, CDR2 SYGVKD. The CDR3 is CAISDRGLTYEQYF. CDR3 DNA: TGTGCCATCAGTGACCGAGGGCTAACCTACGAGCAGTACTTC.

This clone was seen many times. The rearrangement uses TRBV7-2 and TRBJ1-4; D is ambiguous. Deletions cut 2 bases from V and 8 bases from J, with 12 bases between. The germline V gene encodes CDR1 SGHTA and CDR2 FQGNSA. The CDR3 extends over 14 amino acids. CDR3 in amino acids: CASSLHLAEEKLFF. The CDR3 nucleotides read TGTGCCAGCAGCTTACACCTGGCTGAAGAAAAACTGTTTTTT.